This T cell receptor (beta chain) is from a study of cytomegalovirus exposure and HLA in healthy donors. Remarks on this clone: Its antigen is as yet unknown.

The PCR employed 60 Vbeta primers together with 13 Jbeta primers. Generated by immunoSEQ multiplex PCR, the TCRdb table keeps only in-frame clones and is missing some. The table records about 150,000 clones, roughly four fifths of them present only once. Findings and limits, study-wide: Other equally common chains were less clonally expanded than HLA-associated TCR beta chains, a later analysis showed.

This CDR3 has 14 amino acids. Germline V CDR1 and CDR2: MGHDK, SYGVNS. The V and J ends lost 3 bases and 5 bases respectively, with 14 bases between them. Material: PBMCs. V gene TRBV25-1 combines with J gene TRBJ2-7, with TRBD1 as a possible D gene (6 bases). The receptor's source is a girl between 10 and 17 years old in good health and CMV-seropositive. The CDR3, as DNA: TGTGCCAGCAGTGAGGACCCTGCAGGGGACGAGCAGTACTTC. As protein: CASSEDPAGDEQYF.